This TCR beta chain appears in the sequencing data of a study of identical twins. Whole-study findings and limits: Out-of-frame alpha sequences common to twins were enriched for low generation probability. Weaker excess twin sharing was seen among beta out-of-frame sequences. Cord blood's abundant beta clonotypes had fewer insertions, unlike memory repertoires. It was cross-sectional statistical analysis, not following the same donors, that the conclusions relied on.

TCRdb re-derived calls from the 5' RACE reads in MiXCR, one entry per CDR3 protein. The sample yields about 530,000 distinct CDR3 sequences, more than 20% seen once. This CDR3 is 15 amino acids long. Trimming removed 3 bases at V and 3 bases at J, with 12 bases between. As regards this clonotype: What it binds is not known.

This same sample was also part of a study on yellow fever vaccine responses in identical twins.

Sequencing input: CD4+ T cells sorted from blood. The V and J genes are TRBV12-3 or TRBV12-4 and TRBJ2-1; D tentatively reads TRBD1 or TRBD2 (6 bases each). The sequence was obtained from a woman aged 18-35 years in good health. The CDR3 region is CASSLVEGGYNEQFF. The CDR3 DNA reads TGTGCCAGCAGTTTGGTTGAGGGGGGCTACAATGAGCAGTTCTTC.